The source of this T cell receptor beta chain is a study of T cells in Graves' hyperthyroidism and ophthalmopathy. The table lists this clonotype with many counts. Its specificity is unknown. Regarding the study as a whole: Most clonotypes expanded in the thyroid (above 0.001) were also present in blood.

There are 19 residues in the CDR3. V gave up 4 bases and J gave up 0 bases, with 19 bases separating them. The germline V gene encodes CDR1 MDHEN and CDR2 SYDVKM. The TCR beta CDR3 regions underwent amplification using RNA transcripts as the source. Researchers ran a first-round RT-PCR on the TCR CDR3 using the HTBI primer set. From the multiplex PCR reads, TCRdb called clonotypes with MiXCR, one entry per CDR3 protein. The sample includes roughly 520,000 distinct CDR3 sequences, around a quarter of them seen just once. Sequences were obtained from blood. The chain joins TRBV28 to TRBJ1-6; a possible D gene is TRBD1 (6 bases). The origin of this receptor is a woman in her twenties or thirties with Graves' ophthalmopathy. CDR3 nucleotides: TGTGCCAGCAGTTCACCGGACAGTTTAAAAAGCTCCTATAATTCACCCCTCCACTTT. Protein sequence: CASSSPDSLKSSYNSPLHF.